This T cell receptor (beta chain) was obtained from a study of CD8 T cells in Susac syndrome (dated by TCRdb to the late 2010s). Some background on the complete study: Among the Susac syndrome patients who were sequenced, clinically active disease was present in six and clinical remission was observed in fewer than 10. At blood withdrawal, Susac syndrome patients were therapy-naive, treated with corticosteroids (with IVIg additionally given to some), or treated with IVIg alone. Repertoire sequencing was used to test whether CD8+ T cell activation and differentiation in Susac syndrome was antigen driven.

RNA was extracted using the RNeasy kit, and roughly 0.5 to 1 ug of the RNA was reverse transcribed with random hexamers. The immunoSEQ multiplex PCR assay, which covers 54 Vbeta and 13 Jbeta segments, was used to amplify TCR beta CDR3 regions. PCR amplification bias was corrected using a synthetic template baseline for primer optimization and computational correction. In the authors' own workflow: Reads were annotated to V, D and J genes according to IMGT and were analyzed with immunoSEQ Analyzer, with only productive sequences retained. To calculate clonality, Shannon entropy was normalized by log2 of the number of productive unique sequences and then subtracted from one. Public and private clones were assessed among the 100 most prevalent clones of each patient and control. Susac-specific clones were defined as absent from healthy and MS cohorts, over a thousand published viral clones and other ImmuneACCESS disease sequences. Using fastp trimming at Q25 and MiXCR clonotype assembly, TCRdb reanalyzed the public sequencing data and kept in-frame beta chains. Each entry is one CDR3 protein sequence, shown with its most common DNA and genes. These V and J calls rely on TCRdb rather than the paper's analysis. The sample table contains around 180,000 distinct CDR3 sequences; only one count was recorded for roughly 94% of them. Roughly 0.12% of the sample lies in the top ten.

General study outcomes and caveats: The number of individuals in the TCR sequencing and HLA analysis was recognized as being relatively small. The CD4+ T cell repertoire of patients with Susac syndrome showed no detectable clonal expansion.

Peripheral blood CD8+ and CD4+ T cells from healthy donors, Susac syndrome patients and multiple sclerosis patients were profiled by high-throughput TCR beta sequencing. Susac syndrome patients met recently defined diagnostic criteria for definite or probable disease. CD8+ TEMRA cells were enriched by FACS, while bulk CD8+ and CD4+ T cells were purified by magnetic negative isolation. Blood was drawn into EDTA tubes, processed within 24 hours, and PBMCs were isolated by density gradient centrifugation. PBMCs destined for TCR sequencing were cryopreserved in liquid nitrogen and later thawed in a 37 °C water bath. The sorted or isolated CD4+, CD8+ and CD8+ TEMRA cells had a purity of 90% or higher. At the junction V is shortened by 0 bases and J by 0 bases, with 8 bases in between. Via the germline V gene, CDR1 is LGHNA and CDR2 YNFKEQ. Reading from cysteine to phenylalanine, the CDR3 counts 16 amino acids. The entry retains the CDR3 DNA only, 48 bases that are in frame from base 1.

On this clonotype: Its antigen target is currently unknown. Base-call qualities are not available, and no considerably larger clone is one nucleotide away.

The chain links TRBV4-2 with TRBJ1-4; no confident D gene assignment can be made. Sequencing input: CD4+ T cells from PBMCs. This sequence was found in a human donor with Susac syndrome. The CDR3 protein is CASSQDYVTTNEKLFF. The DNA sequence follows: TGTGCCAGCAGCCAAGATTATGTAACAACTAATGAAAAACTGTTTTTT.